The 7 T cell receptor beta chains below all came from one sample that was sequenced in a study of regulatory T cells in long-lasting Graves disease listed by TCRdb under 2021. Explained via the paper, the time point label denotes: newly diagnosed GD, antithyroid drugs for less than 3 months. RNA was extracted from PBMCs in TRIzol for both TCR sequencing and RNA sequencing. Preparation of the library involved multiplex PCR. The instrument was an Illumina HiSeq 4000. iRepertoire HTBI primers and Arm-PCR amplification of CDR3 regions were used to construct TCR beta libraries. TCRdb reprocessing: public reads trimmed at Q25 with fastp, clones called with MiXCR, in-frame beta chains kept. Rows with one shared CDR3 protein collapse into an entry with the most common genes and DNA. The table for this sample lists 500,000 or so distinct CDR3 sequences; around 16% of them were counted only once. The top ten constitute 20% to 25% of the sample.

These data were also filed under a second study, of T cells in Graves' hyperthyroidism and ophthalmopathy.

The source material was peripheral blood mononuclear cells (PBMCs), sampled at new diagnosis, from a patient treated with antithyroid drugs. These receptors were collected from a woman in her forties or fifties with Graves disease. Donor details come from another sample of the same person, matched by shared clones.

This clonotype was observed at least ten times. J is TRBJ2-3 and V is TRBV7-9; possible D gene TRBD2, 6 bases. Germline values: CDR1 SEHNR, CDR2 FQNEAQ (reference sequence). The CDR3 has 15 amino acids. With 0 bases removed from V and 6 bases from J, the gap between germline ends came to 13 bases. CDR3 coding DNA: TGTGCCAGCAGCTTAGCGTTCGGGAGATTCGATACGCAGTATTTT. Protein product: CASSLAFGRFDTQYF.

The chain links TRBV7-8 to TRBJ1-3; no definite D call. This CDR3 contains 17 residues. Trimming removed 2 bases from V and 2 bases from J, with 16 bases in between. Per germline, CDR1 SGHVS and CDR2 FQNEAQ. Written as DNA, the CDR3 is TGTGCCAGCAGCTTAAATGTCGTCAGAGCCACTGGAAACACCATATATTTT. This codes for CASSLNVVRATGNTIYF.

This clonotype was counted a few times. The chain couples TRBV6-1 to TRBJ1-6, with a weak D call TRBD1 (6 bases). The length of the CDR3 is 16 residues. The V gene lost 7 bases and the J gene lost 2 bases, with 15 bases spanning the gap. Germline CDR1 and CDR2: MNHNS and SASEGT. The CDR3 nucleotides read TGTGCCAGCAAGCGGGGGCAACAAACCTATAATTCACCCCTCCACTTT. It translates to CASKRGQQTYNSPLHF.

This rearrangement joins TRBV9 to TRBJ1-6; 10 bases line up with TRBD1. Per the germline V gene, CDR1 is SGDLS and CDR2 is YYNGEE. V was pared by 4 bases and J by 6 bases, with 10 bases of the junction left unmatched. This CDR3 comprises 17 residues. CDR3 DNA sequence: TGTGCCAGCAGCCTCACCGGGACAGGGGTTCCTAATTCACCCCTCCACTTT. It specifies CASSLTGTGVPNSPLHF.

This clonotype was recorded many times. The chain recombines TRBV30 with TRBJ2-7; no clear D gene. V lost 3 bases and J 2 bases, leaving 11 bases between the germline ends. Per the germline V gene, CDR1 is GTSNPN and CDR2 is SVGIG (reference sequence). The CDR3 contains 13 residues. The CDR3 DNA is TGTGCCTGGAGATTCGGAAGCGCCTACGAGCAGTACTTC. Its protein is CAWRFGSAYEQYF.

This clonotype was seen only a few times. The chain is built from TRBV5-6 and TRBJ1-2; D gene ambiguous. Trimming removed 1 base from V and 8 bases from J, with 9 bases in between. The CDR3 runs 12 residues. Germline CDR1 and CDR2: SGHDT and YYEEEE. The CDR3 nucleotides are TGTGCCAGCAGCTTGTTGGGAAGGGGCTACACCTTC. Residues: CASSLLGRGYTF.

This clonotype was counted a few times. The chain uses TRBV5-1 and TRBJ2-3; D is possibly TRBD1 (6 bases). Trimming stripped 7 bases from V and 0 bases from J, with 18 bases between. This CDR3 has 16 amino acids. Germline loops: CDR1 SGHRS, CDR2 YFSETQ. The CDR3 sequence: CASLQGGGFSTDTQYF. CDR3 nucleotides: TGCGCCAGCCTACAGGGCGGCGGGTTTAGCACAGATACGCAGTATTTT. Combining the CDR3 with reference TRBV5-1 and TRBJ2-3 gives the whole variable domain KAGVTQTPRYLIKTRGQQVTLSCSPISGHRSVSWYQQTPGQGLQFLFEYFSETQRNKGNFPGRFSGRQFSNSRSEMNVSTLELGDSALYLCASLQGGGFSTDTQYFGPGTRLTVL.